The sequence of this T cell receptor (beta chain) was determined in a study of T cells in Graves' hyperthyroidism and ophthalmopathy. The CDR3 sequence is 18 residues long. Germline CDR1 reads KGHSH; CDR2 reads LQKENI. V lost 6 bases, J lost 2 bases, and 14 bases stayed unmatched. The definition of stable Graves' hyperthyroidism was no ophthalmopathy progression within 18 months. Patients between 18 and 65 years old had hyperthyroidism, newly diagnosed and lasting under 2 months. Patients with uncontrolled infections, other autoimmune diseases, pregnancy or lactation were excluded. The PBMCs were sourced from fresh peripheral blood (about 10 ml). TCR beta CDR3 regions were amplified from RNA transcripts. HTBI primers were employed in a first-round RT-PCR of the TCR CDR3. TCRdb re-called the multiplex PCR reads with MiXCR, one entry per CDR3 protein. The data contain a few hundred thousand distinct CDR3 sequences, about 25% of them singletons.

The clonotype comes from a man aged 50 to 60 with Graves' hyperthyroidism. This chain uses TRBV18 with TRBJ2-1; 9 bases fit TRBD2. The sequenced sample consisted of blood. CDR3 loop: CASSSGVAGAPTYNEQFF. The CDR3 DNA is TGTGCCAGCTCGTCAGGGGTAGCGGGGGCCCCAACCTACAATGAGCAGTTCTTC.